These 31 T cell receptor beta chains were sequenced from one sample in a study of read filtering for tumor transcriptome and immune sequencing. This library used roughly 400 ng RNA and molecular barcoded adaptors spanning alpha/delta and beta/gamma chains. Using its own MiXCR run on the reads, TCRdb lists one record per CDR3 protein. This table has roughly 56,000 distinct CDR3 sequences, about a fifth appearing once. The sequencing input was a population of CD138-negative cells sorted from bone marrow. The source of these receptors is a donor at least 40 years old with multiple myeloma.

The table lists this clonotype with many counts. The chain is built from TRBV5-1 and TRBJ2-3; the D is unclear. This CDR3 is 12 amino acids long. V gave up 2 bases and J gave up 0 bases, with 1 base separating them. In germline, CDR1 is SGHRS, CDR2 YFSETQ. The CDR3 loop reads CASSFSTDTQYF. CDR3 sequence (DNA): TGCGCCAGCAGCTTTAGCACAGATACGCAGTATTTT.

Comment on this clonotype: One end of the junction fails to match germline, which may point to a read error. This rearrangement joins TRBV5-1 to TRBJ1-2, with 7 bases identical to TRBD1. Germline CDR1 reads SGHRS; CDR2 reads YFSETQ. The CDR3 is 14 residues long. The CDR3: CASSIDRVGFGYTF. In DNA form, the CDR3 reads TGCGCCAGCAGCATTGACAGGGTCGGCTTTGGCTACACTTTC.

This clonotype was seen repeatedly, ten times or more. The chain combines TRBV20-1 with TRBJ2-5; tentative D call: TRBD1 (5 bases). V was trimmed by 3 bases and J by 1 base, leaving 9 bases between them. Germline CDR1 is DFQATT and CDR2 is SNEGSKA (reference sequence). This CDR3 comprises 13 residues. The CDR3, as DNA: TGCAGTGCTAGGGGGCAAACCCAAGAGACCCAGTACTTC. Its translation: CSARGQTQETQYF.

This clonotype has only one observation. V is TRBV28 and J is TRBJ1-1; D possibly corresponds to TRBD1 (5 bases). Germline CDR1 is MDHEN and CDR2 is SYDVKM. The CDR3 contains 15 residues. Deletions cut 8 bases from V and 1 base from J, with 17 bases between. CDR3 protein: CASDPGGRKNTEAFF. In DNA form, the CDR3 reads TGTGCCAGCGATCCGGGGGGTCGGAAGAACACTGAAGCTTTCTTT. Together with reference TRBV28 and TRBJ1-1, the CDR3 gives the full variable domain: DVKVTQSSRYLVKRTGEKVFLECVQDMDHENMFWYRQDPGLGLRLIYFSYDVKMKEKGDIPEGYSVSREKKERFSLILESASTNQTSMYLCASDPGGRKNTEAFFGQGTRLTVV.

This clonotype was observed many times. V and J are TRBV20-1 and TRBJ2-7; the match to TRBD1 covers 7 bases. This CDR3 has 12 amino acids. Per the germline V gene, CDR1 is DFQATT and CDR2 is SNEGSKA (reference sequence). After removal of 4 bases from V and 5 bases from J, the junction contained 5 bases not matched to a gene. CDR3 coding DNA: TGCAGTGCTAACCGACAGGGAAACGAGCAGTACTTC. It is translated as CSANRQGNEQYF.

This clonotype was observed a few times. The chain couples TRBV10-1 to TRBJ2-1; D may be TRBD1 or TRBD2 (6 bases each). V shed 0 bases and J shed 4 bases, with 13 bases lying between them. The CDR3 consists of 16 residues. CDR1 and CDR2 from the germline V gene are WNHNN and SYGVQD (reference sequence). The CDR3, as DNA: TGCGCCAGCAGTGAGTCGTGGGGGGCCGGGTACAATGAGCAGTTCTTC. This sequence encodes CASSESWGAGYNEQFF.

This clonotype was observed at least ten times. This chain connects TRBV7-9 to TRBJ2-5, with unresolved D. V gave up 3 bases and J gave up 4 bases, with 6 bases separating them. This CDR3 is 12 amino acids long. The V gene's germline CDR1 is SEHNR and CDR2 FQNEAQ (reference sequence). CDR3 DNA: TGTGCCAGCAGCTTTCTAGGAGAGACCCAGTACTTC. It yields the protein CASSFLGETQYF.

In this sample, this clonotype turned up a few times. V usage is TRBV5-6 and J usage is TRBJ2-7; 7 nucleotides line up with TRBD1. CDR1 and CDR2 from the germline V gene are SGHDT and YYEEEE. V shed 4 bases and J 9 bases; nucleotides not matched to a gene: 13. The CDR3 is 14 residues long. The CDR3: CASSVRDSPFVQYF. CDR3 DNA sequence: TGTGCCAGCAGCGTCCGGGACAGCCCTTTTGTGCAGTACTTC. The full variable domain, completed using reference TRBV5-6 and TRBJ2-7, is DAGVTQSPTHLIKTRGQQVTLRCSPKSGHDTVSWYQQALGQGPQFIFQYYEEEERQRGNFPDRFSGHQFPNYSSELNVNALLLGDSALYLCASSVRDSPFVQYFGPGTRLTVT.

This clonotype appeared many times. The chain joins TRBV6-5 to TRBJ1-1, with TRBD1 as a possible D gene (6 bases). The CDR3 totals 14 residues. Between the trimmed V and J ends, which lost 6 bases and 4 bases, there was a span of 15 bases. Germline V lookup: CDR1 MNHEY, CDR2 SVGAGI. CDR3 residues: CASRNRARATEAFF. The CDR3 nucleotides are TGTGCCAGCAGGAACAGGGCCAGGGCCACTGAAGCTTTCTTT.

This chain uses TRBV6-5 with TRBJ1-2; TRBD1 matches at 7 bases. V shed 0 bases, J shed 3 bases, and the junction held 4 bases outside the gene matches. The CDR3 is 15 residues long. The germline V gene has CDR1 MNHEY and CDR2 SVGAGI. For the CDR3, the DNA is TGTGCCAGCAGTTACTCCGGACAGGACCACTATGGCTACACCTTC. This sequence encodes CASSYSGQDHYGYTF.

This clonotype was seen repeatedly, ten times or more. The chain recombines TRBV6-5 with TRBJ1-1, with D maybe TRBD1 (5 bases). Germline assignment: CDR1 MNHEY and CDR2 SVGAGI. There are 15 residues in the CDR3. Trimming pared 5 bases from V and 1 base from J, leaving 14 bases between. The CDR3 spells CASSRDHQGNTEAFF. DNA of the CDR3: TGTGCCAGCAGTCGAGACCATCAGGGGAACACTGAAGCTTTCTTT.

The CDR3 DNA is TGTGCCAGCACCGCCGGGCCGGATCAGCCCCAGCATTTT. This gives the protein CASTAGPDQPQHF. The gene calls are TRBV7-6 and TRBJ1-5; unclear D gene. Germline values: CDR1 SGHVS, CDR2 FNYEAQ. The CDR3 length is 13 residues. Trimming took off 7 bases at V and 5 bases at J, with 12 bases between the two ends. Full variable domain (rest looked up from reference TRBV7-6 and TRBJ1-5): GAGVSQSPRYKVTKRGQDVALRCDPISGHVSLYWYRQALGQGPEFLTYFNYEAQQDKSGLPNDRFSAERPEGSISTLTIQRTEQRDSAMYRCASTAGPDQPQHFGDGTRLSIL.

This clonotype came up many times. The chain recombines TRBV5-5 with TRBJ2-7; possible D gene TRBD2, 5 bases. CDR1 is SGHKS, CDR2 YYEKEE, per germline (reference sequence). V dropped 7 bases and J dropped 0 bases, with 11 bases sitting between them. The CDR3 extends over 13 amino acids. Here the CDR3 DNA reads TGTGCCAGCGATTCAGGACTCTCCTACGAGCAGTACTTC. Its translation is CASDSGLSYEQYF.

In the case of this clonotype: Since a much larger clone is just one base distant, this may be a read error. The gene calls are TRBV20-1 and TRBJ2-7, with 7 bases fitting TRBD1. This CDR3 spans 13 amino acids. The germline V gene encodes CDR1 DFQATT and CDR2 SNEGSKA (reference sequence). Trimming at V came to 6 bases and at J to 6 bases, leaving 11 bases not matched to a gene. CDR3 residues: CSAETGLEAEQYF. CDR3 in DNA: TGCAGTGCAGAGACAGGGCTCGAGGCCGAGCAGTACTTC.

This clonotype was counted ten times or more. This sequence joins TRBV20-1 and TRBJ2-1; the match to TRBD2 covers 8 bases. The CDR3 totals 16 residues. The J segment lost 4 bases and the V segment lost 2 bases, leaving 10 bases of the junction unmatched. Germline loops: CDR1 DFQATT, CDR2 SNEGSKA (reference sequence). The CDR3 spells CSARKSLAGRYNEQFF. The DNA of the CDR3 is TGCAGTGCTAGAAAGAGTCTAGCGGGTCGATACAATGAGCAGTTCTTC.

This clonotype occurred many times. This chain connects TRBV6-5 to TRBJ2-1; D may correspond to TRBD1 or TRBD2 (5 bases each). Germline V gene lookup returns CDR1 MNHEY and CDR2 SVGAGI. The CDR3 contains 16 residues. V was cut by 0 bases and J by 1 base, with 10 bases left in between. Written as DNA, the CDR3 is TGTGCCAGCAGTTACTCCGGGACGGCATCCTACAATGAGCAGTTCTTC. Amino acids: CASSYSGTASYNEQFF.

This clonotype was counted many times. The CDR3 DNA is TGTGCCAGCAGTTACGGCGGGAGTAGAGAGACCCAGTACTTC. Protein: CASSYGGSRETQYF. The chain recombines TRBV6-6 with TRBJ2-5; 7 bases fit TRBD2. Trimming removed 2 bases from V and 4 bases from J; junction bases left unmatched: 4. Germline assignment: CDR1 MNHNY and CDR2 SVGAGI (reference sequence). This CDR3 region has 14 residues.

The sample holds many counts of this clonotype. This CDR3 reads CASTSWASGALSYEQYF. The CDR3 coding sequence is TGTGCCAGCACCTCGTGGGCTAGCGGGGCGCTCTCCTACGAGCAGTACTTC. The chain recombines TRBV7-2 with TRBJ2-7; 9 bases are a match to TRBD2. The CDR3 runs 17 residues. The V gene end was trimmed by 7 bases and the J gene end by 0 bases; junction bases not matched to a gene: 13. The germline CDR1 and CDR2 sequences are SGHTA and FQGNSA.

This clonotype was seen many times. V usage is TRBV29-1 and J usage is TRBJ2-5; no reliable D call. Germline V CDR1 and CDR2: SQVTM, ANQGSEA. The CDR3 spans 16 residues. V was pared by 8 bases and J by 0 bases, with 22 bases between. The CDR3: CSTRARATWYQETQYF. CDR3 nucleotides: TGCAGCACCCGCGCCCGGGCAACTTGGTACCAAGAGACCCAGTACTTC. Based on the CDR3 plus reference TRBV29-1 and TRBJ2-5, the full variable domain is SAVISQKPSRDICQRGTSLTIQCQVDSQVTMMFWYRQQPGQSLTLIATANQGSEATYESGFVIDKFPISRPNLTFSTLTVSNMSPEDSSIYLCSTRARATWYQETQYFGPGTRLLVL.

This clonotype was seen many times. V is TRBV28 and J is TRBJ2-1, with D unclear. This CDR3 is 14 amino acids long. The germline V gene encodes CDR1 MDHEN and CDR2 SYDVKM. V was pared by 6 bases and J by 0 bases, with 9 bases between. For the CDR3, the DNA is TGTGCCAGCAGACCGGTCAGCTCCTACAATGAGCAGTTCTTC. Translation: CASRPVSSYNEQFF.

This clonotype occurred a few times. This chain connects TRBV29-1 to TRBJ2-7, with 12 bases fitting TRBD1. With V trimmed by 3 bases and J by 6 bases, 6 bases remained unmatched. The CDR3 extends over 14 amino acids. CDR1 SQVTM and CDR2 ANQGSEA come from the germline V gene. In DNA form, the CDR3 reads TGCAGCGTTGACCCGGGACAGGGGGCGAGCGAGCAGTACTTC. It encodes CSVDPGQGASEQYF.

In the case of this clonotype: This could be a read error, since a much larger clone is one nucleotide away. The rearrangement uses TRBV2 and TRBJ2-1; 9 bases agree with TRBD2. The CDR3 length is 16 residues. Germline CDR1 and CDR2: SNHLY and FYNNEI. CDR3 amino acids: CAGSEAGSGRLEDVFF. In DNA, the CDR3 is TGTGCCGGCAGTGAAGCGGGCAGCGGGAGGTTGGAGGATGTGTTCTTC.

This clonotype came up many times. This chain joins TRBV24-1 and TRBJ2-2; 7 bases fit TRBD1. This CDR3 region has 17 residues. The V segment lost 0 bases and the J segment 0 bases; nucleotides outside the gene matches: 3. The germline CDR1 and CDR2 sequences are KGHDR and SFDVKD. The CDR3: CATSDLRQGANTGELFF. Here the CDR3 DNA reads TGTGCCACCAGTGATTTGCGACAGGGAGCGAACACCGGGGAGCTGTTTTTT.

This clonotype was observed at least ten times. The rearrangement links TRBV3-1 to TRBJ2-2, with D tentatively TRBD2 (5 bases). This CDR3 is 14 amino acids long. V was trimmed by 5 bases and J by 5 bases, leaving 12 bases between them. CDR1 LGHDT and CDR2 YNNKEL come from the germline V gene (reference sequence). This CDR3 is CASSGSGGTGELFF. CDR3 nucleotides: TGTGCCAGCAGCGGAAGTGGCGGGACCGGGGAGCTGTTTTTT.

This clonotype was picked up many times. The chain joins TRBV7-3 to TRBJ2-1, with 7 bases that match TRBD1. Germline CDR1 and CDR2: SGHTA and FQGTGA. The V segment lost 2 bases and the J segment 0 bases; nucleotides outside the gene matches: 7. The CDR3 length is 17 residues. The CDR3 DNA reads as TGTGCCAGCAGCTTAGGGTCCGGGACAGCCTCCTACAATGAGCAGTTCTTC. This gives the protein CASSLGSGTASYNEQFF.

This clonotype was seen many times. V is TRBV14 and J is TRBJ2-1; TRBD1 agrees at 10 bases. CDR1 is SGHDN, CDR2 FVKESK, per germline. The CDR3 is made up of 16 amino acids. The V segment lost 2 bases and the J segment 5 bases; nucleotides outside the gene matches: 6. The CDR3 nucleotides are TGTGCCAGCAGCCAATTCCGCGGGACAGGGGACAATGAGCAGTTCTTC. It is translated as CASSQFRGTGDNEQFF.

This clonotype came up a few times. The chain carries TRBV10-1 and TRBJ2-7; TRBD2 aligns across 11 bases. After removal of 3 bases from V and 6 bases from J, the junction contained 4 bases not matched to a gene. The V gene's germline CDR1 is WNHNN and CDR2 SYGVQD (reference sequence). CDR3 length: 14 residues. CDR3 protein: CASSDDGTSGEQYF. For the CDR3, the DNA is TGCGCCAGCAGTGACGACGGGACTAGCGGCGAGCAGTACTTC.

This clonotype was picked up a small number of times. In DNA, the CDR3 is TGTGCCACCTCGGAGGGGGCGCGAGGGGCTTTCTTT. This gives the protein CATSEGARGAFF. The chain has TRBV19 and TRBJ1-1; 7 bases fit TRBD1. The germline V gene has CDR1 LNHDA and CDR2 SQIVND (reference sequence). The CDR3 is 12 residues long. The J segment lost 11 bases and the V segment lost 10 bases, leaving 13 bases of the junction unmatched.

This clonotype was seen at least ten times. CDR3 region: CASSQGVRGNTEAFF. CDR3 nucleotide sequence: TGTGCCAGCAGCCAAGGGGTTCGGGGAAACACTGAAGCTTTCTTT. This chain uses TRBV11-2 with TRBJ1-1; perhaps TRBD1 as D (5 bases). The CDR3 has 15 residues. Trimming shortened V by 5 bases and J by 2 bases, and 15 bases separated the two germline ends. In germline, CDR1 is SGHAT, CDR2 FQNNGV.

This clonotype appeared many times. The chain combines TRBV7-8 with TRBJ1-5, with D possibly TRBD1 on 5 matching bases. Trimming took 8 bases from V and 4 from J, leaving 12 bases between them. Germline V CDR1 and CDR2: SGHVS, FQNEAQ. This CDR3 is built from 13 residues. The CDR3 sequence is CASQGGMNQPQHF. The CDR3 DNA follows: TGTGCCAGCCAGGGAGGAATGAATCAGCCCCAGCATTTT.

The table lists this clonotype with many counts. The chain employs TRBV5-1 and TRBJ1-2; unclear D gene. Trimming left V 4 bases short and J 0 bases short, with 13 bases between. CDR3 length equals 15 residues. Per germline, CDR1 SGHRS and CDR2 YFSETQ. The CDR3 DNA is TGCGCCAGCAGCAACCCAGAAGCGGCTAACTATGGCTACACCTTC. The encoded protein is CASSNPEAANYGYTF.